These 30 T cell receptor beta chains share one sample of origin, sequenced in a study of CD8 T cells in ankylosing spondylitis. TCRdb used MiXCR to reprocess the 5' RACE reads, holding one entry per CDR3 protein. The sample records 100,000 or so distinct CDR3 sequences, about 24% being singletons. Sequenced material: synovial fluid, either unsorted or a sorted T cell fraction (not recorded which). The source is a male donor with ankylosing spondylitis.

At least ten counts were recorded for this clonotype. The rearrangement links TRBV10-1 to TRBJ1-1, with D unclear. The CDR3 extends over 12 amino acids. CDR1 and CDR2 from the germline V gene are WNHNN and SYGVQD (reference sequence). V was shortened by 3 bases and J by 7 bases, with 9 bases between the two germline ends. The CDR3 sequence is CASSEGGSEAFF. For the CDR3, the DNA is TGCGCCAGCAGTGAAGGAGGGAGTGAAGCTTTCTTT.

This clonotype was detected ten times or more. The CDR3 sequence is CSARGQGGEKLFF. CDR3 sequence (DNA): TGCAGTGCTAGAGGACAGGGAGGTGAAAAACTGTTTTTT. The chain is built from TRBV20-1 and TRBJ1-4, with 7 nucleotides matching TRBD1. After removal of 1 base from V and 7 bases from J, the junction contained 3 bases not matched to a gene. The CDR3 sequence is 13 residues long. CDR1 is DFQATT, CDR2 SNEGSKA, per germline (reference sequence).

The chain carries TRBV27 and TRBJ2-4; D unresolved. V was clipped by 5 bases and J by 11 bases, with 19 bases between them. The CDR3 is 14 residues long. Germline assignment: CDR1 MNHEY and CDR2 SMNVEV (reference sequence). CDR3 in amino acids: CASSTPDWAGVQYF. CDR3 bases: TGTGCCAGCAGTACCCCCGATTGGGCAGGCGTTCAGTACTTC.

CDR3 protein: CSASTSGAGMNEQFF. DNA of the CDR3: TGCAGTGCTAGCACCTCAGGAGCGGGAATGAATGAGCAGTTCTTC. The chain is built from TRBV20-1 and TRBJ2-1; TRBD2 aligns across 7 bases. The length of the CDR3 is 15 residues. V shed 3 bases and J 7 bases; nucleotides not matched to a gene: 12. Germline V CDR1 and CDR2: DFQATT, SNEGSKA (reference sequence).

The V call is TRBV18, the J call TRBJ1-1, with D unresolved. CDR1 and CDR2 (germline): KGHSH, LQKENI. The V end was cut by 4 bases, the J end by 1 base, with 7 bases between. The CDR3 spans 13 residues. The CDR3 protein is CASSRAENTEAFF. Here the CDR3 DNA reads TGTGCCAGCTCACGGGCAGAGAACACTGAAGCTTTCTTT.

The J gene is TRBJ1-3, the V gene TRBV7-6; perhaps TRBD1 as D (6 bases). V was trimmed by 3 bases and J by 0 bases, leaving 12 bases between them. CDR1 is SGHVS and CDR2 is FNYEAQ in the germline V gene. The CDR3 extends over 16 amino acids. Written as DNA, the CDR3 is TGTGCCAGCAGCTTCGGGGACACATCCTCTGGAAACACCATATATTTT. Translation: CASSFGDTSSGNTIYF.

This clonotype showed up many times. This chain connects TRBV14 to TRBJ2-1; D remains unclear. In germline, CDR1 is SGHDN, CDR2 FVKESK. Trimming left V 0 bases short and J 6 bases short, with 9 bases between. CDR3 length equals 14 residues. CDR3 sequence (DNA): TGTGCCAGCAGCCAAGAACTCACCACCAATGAGCAGTTCTTC. Its protein product is CASSQELTTNEQFF.

This clonotype was detected ten times or more. The CDR3 region is CASRILAGGEQFF. CDR3 DNA sequence: TGTGCCAGCAGAATACTAGCGGGAGGTGAGCAGTTCTTC. The chain employs TRBV12-3 or TRBV12-4 and TRBJ2-1; 12 nucleotides line up with TRBD2. V was pared by 6 bases and J by 9 bases, with 3 bases of the junction left unmatched. This CDR3 spans 13 amino acids.

This clonotype occurred a few times. The chain links TRBV18 to TRBJ1-1; 7 positions match TRBD1. Germline trimming cut 1 base from V and 4 bases from J; bases unmatched to any gene: 6. Germline V gene lookup returns CDR1 KGHSH and CDR2 LQKENI. The CDR3 loop spans 15 amino acids. The CDR3: CASSPLEAGGTEAFF. The CDR3 DNA is TGTGCCAGCTCACCACTCGAGGCAGGGGGCACTGAAGCTTTCTTT.

V and J are TRBV7-9 and TRBJ1-3, with D unresolved. The germline V gene encodes CDR1 SEHNR and CDR2 FQNEAQ (reference sequence). With 5 bases removed from V and 4 bases from J, the gap between germline ends came to 12 bases. This CDR3 has 14 amino acids. The CDR3 region is CASSPPGSGNTIYF. The CDR3 nucleotides read TGTGCCAGCAGCCCCCCGGGCAGCGGAAACACCATATATTTT.

This clonotype appeared a few times. The chain carries TRBV18 and TRBJ2-1; 9 nucleotides agree with TRBD2. The CDR3 has 17 amino acids. The trim removed 3 bases at V and 5 bases at J, leaving 11 bases unmatched. Germline V gene lookup returns CDR1 KGHSH and CDR2 LQKENI. CDR3 region: CASSPAFAGGPHNEQFF. The CDR3 nucleotides read TGTGCCAGCTCACCTGCCTTTGCGGGAGGGCCCCACAATGAGCAGTTCTTC.

This clonotype was observed a few times. This chain links TRBV10-3 with TRBJ1-1; D is possibly TRBD1 (5 bases). V lost 0 bases to trimming and J lost 3 bases, with 14 bases between them. CDR1 and CDR2 (germline): ENHRY, SYGVKD. This CDR3 has 16 residues. CDR3 loop: CAISESIGTGDTEAFF. DNA of the CDR3: TGTGCCATCAGTGAGTCGATTGGCACGGGGGACACTGAAGCTTTCTTT.

This clonotype was counted at least ten times. The chain joins TRBV3-1 to TRBJ2-7; D may be TRBD1 or TRBD2 (5 bases each). V lost 5 bases and J lost 7, with 18 bases in between. Per the germline V gene, CDR1 is LGHDT and CDR2 is YNNKEL (reference sequence). The CDR3 has 14 amino acids. The CDR3 nucleotides read TGTGCCAGCAGCTATTCAGGGCCACCGGGGGAGCAGTACGTC. Translation gives CASSYSGPPGEQYV.

J is TRBJ1-1 and V is TRBV6-6; D is unresolved. Germline lookup yields CDR1 MNHNY and CDR2 SVGAGI (reference sequence). The germline V and J ends were trimmed by 2 bases and 4 bases, with 2 bases remaining between them. The CDR3 has 11 amino acids. DNA for the CDR3: TGTGCCAGCAGTTACGCCACTGAAGCTTTCTTT. Protein sequence: CASSYATEAFF.

This clonotype has more than one count but fewer than ten. V is TRBV7-8 and J is TRBJ1-1, with D possibly matching TRBD1 (5 bases). Trimming pared 3 bases from V and 6 bases from J, leaving 11 bases between. CDR1 SGHVS and CDR2 FQNEAQ come from the germline V gene. The CDR3 extends over 13 amino acids. The CDR3 coding sequence is TGTGCCAGCAGCTTTCGCCTGGGGGCTGAAGCTTTCTTT. Its translation: CASSFRLGAEAFF.

The CDR3 region has the DNA TGTGCCTGGACAGGTGACAACCTTAAAGCTTTCTTT. Protein product: CAWTGDNLKAFF. This chain uses TRBV30 with TRBJ1-1; no clear D. The CDR3 runs 12 residues. With 4 bases removed from V and 9 bases from J, the gap between germline ends came to 15 bases. From germline, CDR1 is GTSNPN and CDR2 SVGIG (reference sequence).

CDR3 residues: CASSRGSGFGELFF. The CDR3 DNA sequence: TGTGCCAGCAGTCGGGGTAGCGGGTTTGGGGAGCTGTTTTTT. The gene calls are TRBV27 and TRBJ2-2; 7 nucleotides match TRBD2. CDR3 size: 14 residues. Per the germline V gene, CDR1 is MNHEY and CDR2 is SMNVEV (reference sequence). V dropped 5 bases and J dropped 8; count of bases not matched to a gene: 8.

The chain couples TRBV7-9 to TRBJ2-7; D gene ambiguous. The germline gives CDR1 SEHNR, CDR2 FQNEAQ (reference sequence). V was trimmed by 1 base and J by 2 bases, leaving 15 bases between them. The CDR3 consists of 16 residues. Here the CDR3 DNA reads TGTGCCAGCAGCTTAGATCCCGAGGACGGGCCCTACGAGCAGTACTTC. The encoded protein is CASSLDPEDGPYEQYF.

The genes are TRBV11-2 and TRBJ1-2; TRBD1 is a possible D gene (6 bases). The V gene's germline CDR1 is SGHAT and CDR2 FQNNGV. This CDR3 has 15 residues. V was shortened by 4 bases and J by 6 bases, with 18 bases between the two germline ends. In nucleotides, the CDR3 is TGTGCCAGCAGCTCAACCAGGGGTTCAATGGATGGCTACACCTTC. Protein product: CASSSTRGSMDGYTF. Looking up the rest from reference TRBV11-2 and TRBJ1-2 gives the full variable domain: EAGVAQSPRYKIIEKRQSVAFWCNPISGHATLYWYQQILGQGPKLLIQFQNNGVVDDSQLPKDRFSAERLKGVDSTLKIQPAKLEDSAVYLCASSSTRGSMDGYTFGSGTRLTVV.

This clonotype was seen repeatedly, ten times or more. The chain links TRBV20-1 to TRBJ2-7, with D perhaps TRBD1 (6 bases). The CDR3 has 12 amino acids. V gave up 5 bases and J gave up 7 bases, with 15 bases separating them. In germline, CDR1 is DFQATT, CDR2 SNEGSKA (reference sequence). The CDR3 DNA reads TGCAGTGCTCCCGGGACACTCCTGGAGCAGTACTTC. It yields the protein CSAPGTLLEQYF.

This clonotype was recorded a few times. The chain carries TRBV5-1 and TRBJ2-3; D gene ambiguous. In germline, CDR1 is SGHRS, CDR2 YFSETQ. V shed 4 bases and J shed 5 bases, with 11 bases lying between them. This CDR3 is 13 amino acids long. This CDR3 reads CASSPTLGDTQYF. The CDR3 coding sequence is TGCGCCAGCAGCCCCACCCTGGGAGATACGCAGTATTTT.

This clonotype has a handful of counts. The V and J genes are TRBV6-2 or TRBV6-3 and TRBJ1-1; TRBD1 might be the D (5 bases). Germline CDR1 and CDR2: MNHEY and SVGEGT. Trimming left V 2 bases short and J 6 bases short, with 13 bases between. This CDR3 has 14 residues. CDR3 region: CASSYQGIRAEAFF. CDR3 nucleotides: TGTGCCAGCAGTTACCAGGGTATAAGGGCTGAAGCTTTCTTT.

This clonotype was observed at least ten times. The gene calls are TRBV12-3 or TRBV12-4 and TRBJ2-7; no clear D gene. CDR3 size: 14 residues. Trimming removed 6 bases at V and 3 bases at J, with 15 bases between. CDR3 amino acids: CASSPVAVGYEQYF. CDR3 nucleotide sequence: TGTGCCAGCAGCCCAGTCGCTGTGGGCTACGAGCAGTACTTC.

This clonotype was detected a few times. The rearrangement joins TRBV28 to TRBJ2-7; TRBD2 is a possible D gene (6 bases). Germline-derived CDR1 and CDR2 are MDHEN and SYDVKM. V shed 8 bases and J shed 1 base, with 21 bases lying between them. The CDR3 has 16 amino acids. As DNA, the CDR3 is TGTGCCAGCTCTACTTTGGGGGGAGTGGGATCCTACGAGCAGTACGTC. Its protein is CASSTLGGVGSYEQYV.

The chain recombines TRBV7-6 with TRBJ2-1; maybe TRBD2 (5 bases). V shed 7 bases and J shed 0 bases, with 13 bases lying between them. This CDR3 spans 15 amino acids. Germline V gives CDR1 SGHVS, CDR2 FNYEAQ. Written as DNA, the CDR3 is TGTGCCAGCACCCGTAGCGAGAGCTCCTACAATGAGCAGTTCTTC. It yields the protein CASTRSESSYNEQFF.

The chain joins TRBV18 to TRBJ2-2, with TRBD2 identical over 11 bases. The CDR3 extends over 16 amino acids. Germline V gene sequence: CDR1 KGHSH, CDR2 LQKENI. V gave up 3 bases and J gave up 7 bases; unmatched junction bases: 7. The CDR3 sequence is CASSPGTSGISGELFF. The CDR3, as DNA: TGTGCCAGCTCACCCGGGACTAGCGGAATTAGCGGGGAGCTGTTTTTT. Full variable domain (remainder filled in from reference TRBV18 and TRBJ2-2): NAGVMQNPRHLVRRRGQEARLRCSPMKGHSHVYWYRQLPEEGLKFMVYLQKENIIDESGMPKERFSAEFPKEGPSILRIQQVVRGDSAAYFCASSPGTSGISGELFFGEGSRLTVL.

This clonotype has a handful of counts. The gene calls are TRBV7-8 and TRBJ2-1; possible D gene TRBD2, 5 bases. This CDR3 comprises 15 residues. Deletions cut 3 bases from V and 5 bases from J, with 14 bases between. The germline CDR1 and CDR2 sequences are SGHVS and FQNEAQ. CDR3 sequence reads: CASSLRTGRNNEQFF. CDR3 DNA: TGTGCCAGCAGCTTGAGGACTGGAAGAAACAATGAGCAGTTCTTC.

The chain uses TRBV3-1 and TRBJ2-1; D remains unclear. With 3 bases removed from V and 9 bases from J, the gap between germline ends came to 6 bases. CDR3 length: 11 amino acids. The germline V gene encodes CDR1 LGHDT and CDR2 YNNKEL (reference sequence). CDR3 sequence reads: CASSQRREQFF. The DNA of the CDR3 is TGTGCCAGCAGCCAGCGGCGTGAGCAGTTCTTC.

The chain links TRBV7-9 to TRBJ2-3; D possibly corresponds to TRBD2 (6 bases). V dropped 4 bases and J dropped 6 bases, with 17 bases sitting between them. Germline loops: CDR1 SEHNR, CDR2 FQNEAQ (reference sequence). This CDR3 has 15 residues. The CDR3 loop is CASSSGRGFADTQYF. The CDR3 coding sequence is TGTGCCAGCAGCTCCGGACGGGGGTTTGCCGATACGCAGTATTTT.

This clonotype was recorded a few times. The V call is TRBV18, the J call TRBJ2-3; possibly TRBD1 or TRBD2 for D (6 bases each). V was clipped by 3 bases and J by 5 bases, with 12 bases between them. This CDR3 region has 14 residues. The germline CDR1 and CDR2 sequences are KGHSH and LQKENI. The CDR3 loop is CASSPGGGGDTQYF. The CDR3 DNA follows: TGTGCCAGCTCACCGGGAGGAGGGGGAGATACGCAGTATTTT.